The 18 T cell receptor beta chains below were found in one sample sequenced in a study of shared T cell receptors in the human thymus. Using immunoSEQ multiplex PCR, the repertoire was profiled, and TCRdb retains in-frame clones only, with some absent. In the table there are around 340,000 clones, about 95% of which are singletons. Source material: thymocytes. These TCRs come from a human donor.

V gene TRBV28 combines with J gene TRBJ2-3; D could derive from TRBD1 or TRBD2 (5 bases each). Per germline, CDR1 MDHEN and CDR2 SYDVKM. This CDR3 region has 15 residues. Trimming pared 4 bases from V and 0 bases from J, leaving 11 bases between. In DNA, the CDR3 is TGTGCCAGCAGTTCCCCAGGGAGTAGCACAGATACGCAGTATTTT. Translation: CASSSPGSSTDTQYF.

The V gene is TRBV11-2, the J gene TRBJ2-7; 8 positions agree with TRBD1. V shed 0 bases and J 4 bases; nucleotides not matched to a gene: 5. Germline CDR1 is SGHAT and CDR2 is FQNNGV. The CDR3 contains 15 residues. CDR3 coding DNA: TGTGCCAGCAGCTTAGATCGACAGGGGCGATACGAGCAGTACTTC. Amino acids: CASSLDRQGRYEQYF.

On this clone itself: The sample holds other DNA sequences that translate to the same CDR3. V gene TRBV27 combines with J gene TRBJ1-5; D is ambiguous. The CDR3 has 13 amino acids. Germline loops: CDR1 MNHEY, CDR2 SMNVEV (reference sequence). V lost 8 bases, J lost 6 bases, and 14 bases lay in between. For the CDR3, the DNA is TGTGCCAGCGCCGCCCCGTCGGGTCAGCCCCAGCATTTT. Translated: CASAAPSGQPQHF.

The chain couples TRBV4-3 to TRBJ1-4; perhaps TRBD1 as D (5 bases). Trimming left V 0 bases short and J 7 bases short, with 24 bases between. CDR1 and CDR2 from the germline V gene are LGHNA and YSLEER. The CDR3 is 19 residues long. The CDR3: CASSQDPFFHEGIGEKLFF. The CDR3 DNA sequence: TGCGCCAGCAGCCAAGACCCCTTTTTTCATGAGGGGATTGGTGAAAAACTGTTTTTT.

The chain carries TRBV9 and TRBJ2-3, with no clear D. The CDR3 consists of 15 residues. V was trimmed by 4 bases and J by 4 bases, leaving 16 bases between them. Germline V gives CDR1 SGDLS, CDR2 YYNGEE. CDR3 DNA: TGTGCCAGCAGCTCATTTTTGATGGCGCCAGATACGCAGTATTTT. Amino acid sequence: CASSSFLMAPDTQYF.

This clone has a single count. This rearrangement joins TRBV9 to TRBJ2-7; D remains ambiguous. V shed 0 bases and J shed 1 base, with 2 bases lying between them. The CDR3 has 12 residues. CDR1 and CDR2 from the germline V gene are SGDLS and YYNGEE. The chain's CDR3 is CASSVESYEQYF. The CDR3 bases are TGTGCCAGCAGCGTAGAATCCTACGAGCAGTACTTC. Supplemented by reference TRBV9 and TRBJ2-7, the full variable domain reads DSGVTQTPKHLITATGQRVTLRCSPRSGDLSVYWYQQSLDQGLQFLIQYYNGEERAKGNILERFSAQQFPDLHSELNLSSLELGDSALYFCASSVESYEQYFGPGTRLTVT.

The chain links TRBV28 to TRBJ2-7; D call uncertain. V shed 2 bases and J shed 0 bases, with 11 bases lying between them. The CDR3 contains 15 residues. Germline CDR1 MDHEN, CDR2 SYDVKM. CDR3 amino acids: CASSLPTGPSYEQYF. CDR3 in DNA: TGTGCCAGCAGTTTACCTACTGGTCCCTCCTACGAGCAGTACTTC.

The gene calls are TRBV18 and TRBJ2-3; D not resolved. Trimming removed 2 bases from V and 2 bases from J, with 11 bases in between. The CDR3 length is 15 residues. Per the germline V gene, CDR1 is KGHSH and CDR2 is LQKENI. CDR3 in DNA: TGTGCCAGCTCACCAATAGAGCGATCCACAGATACGCAGTATTTT. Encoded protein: CASSPIERSTDTQYF.

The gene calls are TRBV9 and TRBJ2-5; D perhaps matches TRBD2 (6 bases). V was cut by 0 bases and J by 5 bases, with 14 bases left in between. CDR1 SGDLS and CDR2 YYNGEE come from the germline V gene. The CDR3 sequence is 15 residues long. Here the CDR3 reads CASSVAEGGGETQYF. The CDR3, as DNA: TGTGCCAGCAGCGTAGCTGAGGGTGGGGGGGAGACCCAGTACTTC. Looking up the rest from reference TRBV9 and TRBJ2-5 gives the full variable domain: DSGVTQTPKHLITATGQRVTLRCSPRSGDLSVYWYQQSLDQGLQFLIQYYNGEERAKGNILERFSAQQFPDLHSELNLSSLELGDSALYFCASSVAEGGGETQYFGPGTRLLVL.

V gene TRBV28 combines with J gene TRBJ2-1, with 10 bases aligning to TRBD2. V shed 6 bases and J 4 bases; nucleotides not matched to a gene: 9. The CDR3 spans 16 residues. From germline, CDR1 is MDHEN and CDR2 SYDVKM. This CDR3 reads CASSSGWTSGYNEQFF. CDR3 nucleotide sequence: TGTGCCAGCAGCTCCGGGTGGACTAGCGGATACAATGAGCAGTTCTTC.

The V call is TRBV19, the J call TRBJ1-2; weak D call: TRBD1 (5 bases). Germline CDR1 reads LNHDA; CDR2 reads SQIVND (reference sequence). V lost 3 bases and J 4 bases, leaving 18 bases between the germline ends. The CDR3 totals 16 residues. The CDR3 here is CASSIPGTRSFYGYTF. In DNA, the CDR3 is TGTGCCAGTAGTATCCCAGGGACCCGTTCGTTCTATGGCTACACCTTC.

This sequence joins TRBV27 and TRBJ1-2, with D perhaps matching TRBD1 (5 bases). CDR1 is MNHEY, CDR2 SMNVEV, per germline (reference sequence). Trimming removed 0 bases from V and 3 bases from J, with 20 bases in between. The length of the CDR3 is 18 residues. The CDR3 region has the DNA TGTGCCAGCAGTTTATCAGTGGCGCCCGGCGGGGGTTACTATGGCTACACCTTC. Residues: CASSLSVAPGGGYYGYTF.

The CDR3 bases are TGTGCCATACGACCCAGACAGGGGGCTATGACTGAAGCTTTCTTT. It is translated as CAIRPRQGAMTEAFF. This chain connects TRBV28 to TRBJ1-1, with 10 bases identical to TRBD1. Germline-derived CDR1 and CDR2 are MDHEN and SYDVKM. V was clipped by 10 bases and J by 5 bases; unmatched bases: 13. The CDR3 runs to 15 residues.

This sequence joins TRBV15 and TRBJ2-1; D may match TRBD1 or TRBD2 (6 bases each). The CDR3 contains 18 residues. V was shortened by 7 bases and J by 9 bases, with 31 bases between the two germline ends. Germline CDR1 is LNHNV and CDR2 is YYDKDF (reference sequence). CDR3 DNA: TGTGCCACCAATGGACAGATCGGGGTCCCGGGGGTTTCGGGTGAGCAGTTCTTC. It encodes CATNGQIGVPGVSGEQFF.

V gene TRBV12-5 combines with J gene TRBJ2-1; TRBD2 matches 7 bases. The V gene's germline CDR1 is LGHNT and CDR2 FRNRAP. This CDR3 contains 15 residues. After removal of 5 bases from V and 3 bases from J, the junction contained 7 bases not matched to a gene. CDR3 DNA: TGTGCTAGTGGTCCGCGGGAGATGGACTACAATGAGCAGTTCTTC. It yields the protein CASGPREMDYNEQFF.

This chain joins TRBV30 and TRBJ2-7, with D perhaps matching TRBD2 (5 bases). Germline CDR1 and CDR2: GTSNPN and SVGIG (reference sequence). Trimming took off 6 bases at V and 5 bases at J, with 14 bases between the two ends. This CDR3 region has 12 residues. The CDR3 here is CACLAGPHEQYF. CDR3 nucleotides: TGTGCCTGTTTGGCGGGTCCCCACGAGCAGTACTTC.

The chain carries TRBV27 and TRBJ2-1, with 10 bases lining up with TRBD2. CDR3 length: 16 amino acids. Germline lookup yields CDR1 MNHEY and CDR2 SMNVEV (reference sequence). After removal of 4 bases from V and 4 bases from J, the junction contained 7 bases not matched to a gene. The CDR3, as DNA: TGTGCCAGCAGTTCCCAGACTAGCGGGCCTTACAATGAGCAGTTCTTC. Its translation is CASSSQTSGPYNEQFF.

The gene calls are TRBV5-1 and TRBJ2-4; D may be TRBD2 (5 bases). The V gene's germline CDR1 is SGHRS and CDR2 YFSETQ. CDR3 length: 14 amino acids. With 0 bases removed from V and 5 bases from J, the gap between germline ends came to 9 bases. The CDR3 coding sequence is TGCGCCAGCAGCTTGGCCCAGCGGCAAAACATTCAGTACTTC. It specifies CASSLAQRQNIQYF.